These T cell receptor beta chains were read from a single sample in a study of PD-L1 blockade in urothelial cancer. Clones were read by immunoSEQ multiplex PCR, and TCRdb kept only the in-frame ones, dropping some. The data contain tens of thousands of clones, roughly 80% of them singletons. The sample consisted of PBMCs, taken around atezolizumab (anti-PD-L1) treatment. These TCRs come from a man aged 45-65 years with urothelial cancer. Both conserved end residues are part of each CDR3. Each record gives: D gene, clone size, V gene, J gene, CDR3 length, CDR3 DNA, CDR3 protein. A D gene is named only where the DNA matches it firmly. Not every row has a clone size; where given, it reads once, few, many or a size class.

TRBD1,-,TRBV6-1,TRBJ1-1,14,TGTGCCAGCAGTGGGAACAGGGGAGGCACTGAAGCTTTCTTT,CASSGNRGGTEAFF
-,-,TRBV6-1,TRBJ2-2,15,TGTGCCAGCAGTGCCCAGCCCTCGGGCACCGGGGAGCTGTTTTTT,CASSAQPSGTGELFF
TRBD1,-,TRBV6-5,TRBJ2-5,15,TGTGCCAGCAGTTACGATCCGGACAGGATCGGGACCCAGTACTTC,CASSYDPDRIGTQYF
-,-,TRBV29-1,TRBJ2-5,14,TGCAGCGTTGAAGATTCCGGGGGTCTGCAGACCCAGTACTTC,CSVEDSGGLQTQYF
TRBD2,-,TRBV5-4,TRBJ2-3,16,TGTGCCAGCAGCTTGAGAACCAGCGGGGGGGCGGATACGCAGTATTTT,CASSLRTSGGADTQYF
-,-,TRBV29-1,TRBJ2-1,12,TGCAGCGCCCACGAAACATACAATGAGCAGTTCTTC,CSAHETYNEQFF
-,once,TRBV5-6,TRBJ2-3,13,TGTGCCAGCAGCTTGGAAGCTCCAGATACGCAGTATTTT,CASSLEAPDTQYF
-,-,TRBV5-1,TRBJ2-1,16,TGCGCCAGCAGCTTGGTAGGGCGGAGGGCAAGTACTGAGCAGTTCTTC,CASSLVGRRASTEQFF
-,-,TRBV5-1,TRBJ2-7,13,TGCGCCAGCAGCTTAAGACAGTCCTACGAGCAGTACTTC,CASSLRQSYEQYF
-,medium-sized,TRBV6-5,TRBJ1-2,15,TGTGCCAGCAGTTACGGGGGGGCTCTTAACTATGGCTACACCTTC,CASSYGGALNYGYTF
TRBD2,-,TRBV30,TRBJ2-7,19,TGTGCCTGGAGTCCCCCGAGGACTAGCGGGAGGACCTTAGCCTACGAGCAGTACTTC,CAWSPPRTSGRTLAYEQYF
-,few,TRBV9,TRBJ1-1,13,TGTGCCAGCAGCGTAACGGGGAACCCTGAAGCTTTCTTT,CASSVTGNPEAFF
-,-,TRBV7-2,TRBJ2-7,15,TGTGCCAGCAGCCCACAGCAGGGCGCAGGCTACGAGCAGTACTTC,CASSPQQGAGYEQYF
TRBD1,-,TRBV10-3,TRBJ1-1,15,TGTGCCATCAGGGGACAGGGGCATTTGAACACTGAAGCTTTCTTT,CAIRGQGHLNTEAFF
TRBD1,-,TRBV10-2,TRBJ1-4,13,TGCGCCAGCAGACAGGGGGCTAATGAAAAACTGTTTTTT,CASRQGANEKLFF
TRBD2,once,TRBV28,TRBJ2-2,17,TGTGCCAGCAGTTTGGTCTCGGTGACTAGCCTCAACGGGGAGCTGTTTTTT,CASSLVSVTSLNGELFF
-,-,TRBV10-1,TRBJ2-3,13,TGCGCCAGCAGTGAGTCAGGGCGGGGTACGCAGTATTTT,CASSESGRGTQYF
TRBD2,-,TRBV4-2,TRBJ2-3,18,TGTGCCAGCAGCCAAGGAGTAGCGGGAGGGGGGGCCAAGGATACGCAGTATTTT,CASSQGVAGGGAKDTQYF
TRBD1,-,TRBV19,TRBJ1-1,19,TGTGCCAGTAGTATCTATCCCTTTGGACAGGGCGGGGGAAGCACTGAAGCTTTCTTT,CASSIYPFGQGGGSTEAFF
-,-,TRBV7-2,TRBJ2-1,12,TGTGCCAGCAGCTTAGCTCGGTATGAGCAGTTCTTC,CASSLARYEQFF
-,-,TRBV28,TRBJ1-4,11,TGTGCCAGCAGTTTGAGTGAAAAACTGTTTTTT,CASSLSEKLFF
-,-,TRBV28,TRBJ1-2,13,TGTGCCAGCAGCCAAGACAGGAACTATGGCTACACCTTC,CASSQDRNYGYTF
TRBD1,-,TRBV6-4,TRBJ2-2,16,TGTGCCAGCAGTGCCTCCGGGACAGAAAACACCGGGGAGCTGTTTTTT,CASSASGTENTGELFF
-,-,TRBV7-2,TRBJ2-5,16,TGTGCCAGCAGCTTACCCGCGGCGCGAACACAAGAGACCCAGTACTTC,CASSLPAARTQETQYF
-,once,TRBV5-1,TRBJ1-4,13,TGCGCCAGCAGCCGGGGGGGGGACGAAAAACTGTTTTTT,CASSRGGDEKLFF
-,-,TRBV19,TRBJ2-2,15,TGTGCCAGTAGTATAGAGAGCGGATGGGGTGGAGAGCTGTTTTTT,CASSIESGWGGELFF
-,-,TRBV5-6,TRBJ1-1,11,TGTGCCAGCAGCTCGGGTTTTGAAGCTTTCTTT,CASSSGFEAFF
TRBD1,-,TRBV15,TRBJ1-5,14,TGTGCCACCACTACGGGACAGGCAAATCAGCCCCAGCATTTT,CATTTGQANQPQHF
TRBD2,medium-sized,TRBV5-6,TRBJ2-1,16,TGTGCCAGCAGCTTAAGGGGAGTAGCGGGAGATCATGAGCAGTTCTTC,CASSLRGVAGDHEQFF
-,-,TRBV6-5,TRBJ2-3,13,TGTGCCAGCAGTCTGAAGGGGGCAGATACGCAGTATTTT,CASSLKGADTQYF